This TCR beta chain was found in a study of blood T cells in healthy people across ages. The draw of peripheral blood yielded approximately 10 milliliters from each donor. The V and J ends lost 1 base and 0 bases respectively, with 8 bases between them. The germline CDR1 and CDR2 sequences are LGHDT and YNNKEL (reference sequence). The CDR3 runs 15 residues. In its sample, this clonotype was seen many times. Its cognate antigen is unknown. A second PCR, run for about 7 to 12 cycles, used a sample-barcoded 5' primer plus a J-beta primer mix. The authors tagged each cDNA molecule using a template-switch adaptor with 12 random nucleotides. TCRdb re-called the 5' RACE reads with MiXCR, one entry per CDR3 protein. The sample has 630,000 or so distinct CDR3 sequences; about a third are singletons. Whole-study results and caveats: CMV infection status of these donors was not known.

Sequencing was done on a sample of blood. The chain has TRBV3-1 and TRBJ2-3, with D unclear. The sequence came from a woman aged 80 or over in good health. CDR3 residues: CASSQVPASTDTQYF. The CDR3 DNA sequence: TGTGCCAGCAGCCAAGTACCAGCCAGCACAGATACGCAGTATTTT.